This T cell receptor (beta chain) was sequenced for a study of T-cell reconstitution after alpha-beta-depleted transplantation in children. The sample holds a few counts of this clonotype. Antigen specificity is unknown. CDR1 MNHNS and CDR2 SASEGT come from the germline V gene. The CDR3 has 16 amino acids. V lost 4 bases and J 0 bases, leaving 13 bases between the germline ends. Study findings and constraints: Alpha-beta T cells about two months after transplant reportedly derived from several hundred expanded graft clones. TCRbeta diversity was high at day 60 in some patients (a result of surviving recipient T cells and thymic progenitors). At one year after transplant, newly produced T cells mostly accounted for T-cell counts and diversity.

The TCRbeta library was prepared with unique molecular identifiers. MiXCR, run by TCRdb on the PCR reads, gives a single entry per CDR3 protein. Of 700,000 to 950,000 distinct CDR3 sequences in the sample, around 17% were seen once. V usage is TRBV6-1 and J usage is TRBJ2-1; D might be TRBD2 (5 bases). This clonotype originated in a male patient under 18 who had a stem cell transplant for acute lymphoblastic leukemia, so the T cells may come from the graft donor. The material was PBMCs, mostly from graft donor cells, obtained 360 days after TCRalphabeta/CD19-depleted stem cell transplant. The CDR3 nucleotides are TGTGCCAGCAGTGGGCGCGGGTACGACTCCTACAATGAGCAGTTCTTC. It codes for CASSGRGYDSYNEQFF.